Listed here is a single T cell receptor beta chain. Its antigen is not known. Donors likely had unrecorded immune exposures despite being nominally healthy when sampled. Amplification used 60 Vbeta primers and 13 Jbeta primers. Some clones are missing from TCRdb's copy, which holds only in-frame ones; the method was immunoSEQ multiplex PCR. The table includes roughly 140,000 clones, 64% detected once. These data originate in a study of cytomegalovirus exposure and HLA in healthy donors. The length of the CDR3 is 18 residues. V lost 1 base to trimming and J lost 5 bases; unmatched junction nucleotides: 16. The V gene's germline CDR1 is SEHNR and CDR2 FQNEAQ (reference sequence). Study outcomes and limitations: The study designated over 150 TCR beta chains cytomegalovirus-associated.

The chain is built from TRBV7-9 and TRBJ2-5; 7 bases match TRBD2. Sequencing used PBMCs. This sequence originates from a woman in her 30s in good health and CMV-seropositive. Here the CDR3 reads CASSLGVLVAGVLETQYF. The CDR3 DNA follows: TGTGCCAGCAGCTTAGGGGTCTTGGTGGCGGGAGTCCTGGAGACCCAGTACTTC. The variable domain in full, completed from reference TRBV7-9 and TRBJ2-5, reads DTGVSQNPRHKITKRGQNVTFRCDPISEHNRLYWYRQTLGQGPEFLTYFQNEAQLEKSRLLSDRFSAERPKGSFSTLEIQRTEQGDSAMYLCASSLGVLVAGVLETQYFGPGTRLLVL.